The rows below give T cell receptor beta chains drawn from one sample of a study of cytomegalovirus exposure and HLA in healthy donors. Produced via immunoSEQ multiplex PCR; TCRdb's table is partial and in-frame only. The sample consists of roughly 270,000 clones, 88% of them appearing once. The sample taken for sequencing was PBMCs. The receptors were sampled from a woman younger than 30 in good health and CMV-seronegative. CDR3s include the opening cysteine and the closing phenylalanine or tryptophan. D genes are given only for firm matches.

>NA|TRBJ1-4|TRBV28
CASTPWGTGGNEKLFF
TGTGCCAGCACCCCATGGGGGACGGGGGGTAATGAAAAACTGTTTTTT
>NA|TRBJ2-3|TRBV27
CASSRGWSADTQYF
TGTGCCAGCAGCAGGGGATGGAGTGCAGATACGCAGTATTTT
>TRBD1|TRBJ2-3|TRBV19
CASRSLPGGQGATDTQYF
TGTGCCAGTAGATCCCTCCCCGGCGGGCAGGGGGCGACAGATACGCAGTATTTT
>NA|TRBJ1-1|TRBV7-9
CASSLRFGKGWKNTEAFF
TGTGCCAGCAGCTTAAGGTTCGGTAAGGGGTGGAAGAACACTGAAGCTTTCTTT
>NA|TRBJ2-1|TRBV13
CASSLVQGRSHEQFF
TGTGCCAGCAGCTTGGTACAGGGAAGATCGCATGAGCAGTTCTTC
>NA|TRBJ1-4|TRBV2
CASDKTTNEKLFF
TGTGCCAGCGACAAAACAACTAATGAAAAACTGTTTTTT
>NA|TRBJ2-3|TRBV28
CASSLRDIGTDTQYF
TGTGCCAGCAGTTTACGGGACATAGGCACAGATACGCAGTATTTT
>NA|TRBJ2-5|TRBV7-8
CASSLQAGAGETQYF
TGTGCCAGCAGCTTACAGGCGGGGGCAGGGGAGACCCAGTACTTC
>NA|TRBJ1-1|TRBV27
CASNSAGAPSTEAFF
TGTGCCAGCAACTCCGCGGGGGCACCGAGTACTGAAGCTTTCTTT
>TRBD2|TRBJ2-7|TRBV9
CASSATGTSSDEQYF
TGTGCCAGCAGCGCAACCGGGACTAGCTCGGACGAGCAGTACTTC
>TRBD2|TRBJ2-1|TRBV28
CASSSAGAGVYNEQFF
TGTGCCAGCAGTTCAGCCGGGGCGGGAGTGTACAATGAGCAGTTCTTC
>NA|TRBJ2-7|TRBV29-1
CSVEVRSGYEQYF
TGCAGCGTTGAAGTCCGGTCGGGGTACGAGCAGTACTTC
>NA|TRBJ2-4|TRBV28
CASSPYYRGKIAKNIQYF
TGTGCCAGCAGTCCTTATTATCGGGGGAAAATAGCCAAAAACATTCAGTACTTC
>NA|TRBJ1-5|TRBV28
CASSLGFDSNQPQHF
TGTGCCAGCAGTCTGGGCTTCGATAGCAATCAGCCCCAGCATTTT
>TRBD2|TRBJ2-3|TRBV7-2
CASSRAGTNTDTQYF
TGTGCCAGCAGCCGCGCCGGGACTAACACAGATACGCAGTATTTT
>NA|TRBJ2-1|TRBV27
CASSLRAGEQFF
TGTGCCAGCAGTTTGAGGGCAGGAGAGCAGTTCTTC
>NA|TRBJ2-5|TRBV9
CASSPLSSLGGTQYF
TGTGCCAGCAGCCCCCTGTCTAGTCTAGGCGGGACCCAGTACTTC
>NA|TRBJ1-1|TRBV6-1
CASSTEPGYTEAFF
TGTGCCAGCAGTACCGAGCCGGGTTACACTGAAGCTTTCTTT
>NA|TRBJ2-3|TRBV5-8
CASSLEARPTDTQYF
TGTGCCAGCAGCTTGGAAGCGCGGCCCACAGATACGCAGTATTTT
>TRBD1|TRBJ1-6|TRBV28
CASSFLTGQSNSPLHF
TGTGCCAGCAGTTTTCTTACGGGACAGTCTAATTCACCCCTCCACTTT
>NA|TRBJ2-2|TRBV9
CASSVVVTENTGELFF
TGTGCCAGCAGCGTAGTTGTGACAGAGAACACCGGGGAGCTGTTTTTT
>NA|TRBJ2-5|TRBV4-1
CASSHETTGVQETQYF
TGCGCCAGCAGCCATGAAACCACAGGTGTCCAGGAGACCCAGTACTTC
>TRBD1|TRBJ1-5|TRBV7-8
CASSLRGTGWNQPQHF
TGTGCCAGCAGCTTAAGGGGGACAGGATGGAATCAGCCCCAGCATTTT
>TRBD2|TRBJ2-3|TRBV28
CASSLIGTSDITDTQYF
TGTGCCAGCAGTCTTATAGGGACTAGCGATATCACAGATACGCAGTATTTT
>TRBD2|TRBJ2-1|TRBV11-2
CASSGRLAGDFWEQFF
TGTGCCAGCAGCGGAAGACTAGCGGGAGACTTCTGGGAGCAGTTCTTC
>TRBD2|TRBJ2-7|TRBV7-9
CASSPGTSGDSYEQYF
TGTGCCAGCAGCCCCGGGACTAGCGGGGACTCCTACGAGCAGTACTTC
>NA|TRBJ2-5|TRBV9
CASSFRDSGRETQYF
TGTGCCAGCAGCTTCCGGGACAGCGGGCGAGAGACCCAGTACTTC
>NA|TRBJ2-5|TRBV30
CAWRPGGDRGFNF
TGTGCCTGGCGACCCGGAGGGGACCGGGGTTTCAACTTC
>NA|TRBJ2-7|TRBV5-4
CASSLTPGYEQYF
TGTGCCAGCAGCTTGACCCCCGGCTACGAGCAGTACTTC
>TRBD1|TRBJ2-7|TRBV6-6
CASRVRDRPYEQYF
TGTGCCAGCCGGGTCCGGGACAGACCCTACGAGCAGTACTTC